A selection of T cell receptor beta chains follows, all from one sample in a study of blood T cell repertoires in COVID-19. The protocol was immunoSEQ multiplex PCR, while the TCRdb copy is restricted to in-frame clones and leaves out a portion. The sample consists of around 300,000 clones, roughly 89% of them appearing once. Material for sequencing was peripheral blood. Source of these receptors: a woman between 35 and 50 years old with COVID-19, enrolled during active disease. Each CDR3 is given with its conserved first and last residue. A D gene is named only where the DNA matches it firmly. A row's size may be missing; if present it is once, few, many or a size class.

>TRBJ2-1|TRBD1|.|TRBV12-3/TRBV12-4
CASSLGQGSEFF
TGTGCCAGCAGTCTCGGACAGGGGTCGGAGTTCTTC
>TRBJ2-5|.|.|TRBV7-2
CASSLDYQETQYF
TGTGCCAGCAGCTTAGACTATCAAGAGACCCAGTACTTC
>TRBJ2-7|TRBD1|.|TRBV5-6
CASSSPAGTGGLNSYEQYF
TGTGCCAGCAGCTCCCCCGCCGGGACAGGGGGACTCAATTCCTACGAGCAGTACTTC
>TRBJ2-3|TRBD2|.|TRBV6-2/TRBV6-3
CASSYGVAGGTDTQYF
TGTGCCAGCAGTTACGGAGTAGCGGGGGGCACAGATACGCAGTATTTT
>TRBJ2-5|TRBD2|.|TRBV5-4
CASSTGTSGQETQYF
TGTGCCAGCAGCACCGGGACTAGCGGGCAAGAGACCCAGTACTTC
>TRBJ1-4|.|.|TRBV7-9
CASSLLGQGYEKLFF
TGTGCCAGCAGCTTACTGGGGCAGGGTTATGAAAAACTGTTTTTT
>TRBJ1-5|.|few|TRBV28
CASSSLIDSYNQPQHF
TGTGCCAGCAGTTCGCTCATTGACAGTTACAATCAGCCCCAGCATTTT
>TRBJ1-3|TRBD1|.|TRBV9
CASSAGSGSDRGTGNTIYF
TGTGCCAGCAGCGCTGGGAGTGGATCAGACAGGGGGACTGGAAACACCATATATTTT
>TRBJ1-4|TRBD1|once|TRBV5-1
CASSLEGTVKLFF
TGCGCCAGCAGCTTGGAAGGGACAGTAAAACTGTTTTTT
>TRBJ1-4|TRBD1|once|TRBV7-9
CASSFGTGHEKLFF
TGTGCCAGCAGCTTCGGGACAGGACATGAAAAACTGTTTTTT
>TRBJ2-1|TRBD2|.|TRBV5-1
CASSFVLAGGREQFF
TGCGCCAGCAGCTTCGTACTAGCGGGGGGCCGAGAGCAGTTCTTC
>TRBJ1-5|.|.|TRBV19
CAIRETGASNQPQHF
TGTGCCATTAGGGAAACAGGCGCTAGCAATCAGCCCCAGCATTTT
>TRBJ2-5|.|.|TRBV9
CASSRSGSLYQETQYF
.
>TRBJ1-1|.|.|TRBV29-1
CSVEYKEGVLKAFF
TGCAGCGTTGAGTACAAGGAAGGGGTGCTGAAAGCTTTCTTT
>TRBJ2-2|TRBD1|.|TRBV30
CAWLTGTGNTGELFF
TGTGCCTGGTTAACCGGGACAGGGAACACCGGGGAGCTGTTTTTT
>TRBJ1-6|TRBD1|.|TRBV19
CASSMQGGNSPLHF
TGTGCCAGTAGTATGCAGGGGGGTAATTCACCCCTCCACTTT
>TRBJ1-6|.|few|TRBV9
CASSVVGHPDSPLHF
TGTGCCAGCAGCGTAGTGGGACACCCAGATTCACCCCTCCACTTT
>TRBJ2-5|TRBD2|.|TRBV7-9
CASSSGLAGQETQYF
TGTGCCAGCAGCTCAGGACTAGCGGGGCAAGAGACCCAGTACTTC
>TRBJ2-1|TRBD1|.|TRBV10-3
CAITETGGGYNEQFF
TGTGCCATCACCGAGACAGGGGGGGGCTACAATGAGCAGTTCTTC
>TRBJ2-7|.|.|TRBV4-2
CASSQGVGALLLLYEQYF
TGTGCCAGCAGCCAAGGGGTAGGGGCGCTCTTGTTGCTCTACGAGCAGTACTTC
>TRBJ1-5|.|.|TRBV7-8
CASSGESGQPGQPQHF
TGTGCCAGCAGCGGCGAATCAGGACAGCCCGGTCAGCCCCAGCATTTT
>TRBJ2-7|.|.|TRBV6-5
CASSYSSLWGAYEQYF
TGTGCCAGCAGTTACTCGTCCTTATGGGGGGCCTACGAGCAGTACTTC
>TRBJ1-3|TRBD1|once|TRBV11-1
CASSFGQGGNTIYF
TGTGCCAGCAGCTTTGGACAGGGTGGAAACACCATATATTTT
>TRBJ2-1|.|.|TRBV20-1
CSASGLRGASYNEQFF
TGCAGTGCTAGTGGGTTACGGGGGGCCTCCTACAATGAGCAGTTCTTC
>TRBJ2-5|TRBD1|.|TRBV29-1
CSVLVGTAGLGETQYF
TGCAGCGTCCTAGTTGGGACAGCTGGACTGGGGGAGACCCAGTACTTC
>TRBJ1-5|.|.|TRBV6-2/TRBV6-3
CASSLNVDYSGQPQHF
TGTGCCAGCAGTTTGAACGTCGATTACAGCGGTCAGCCCCAGCATTTT
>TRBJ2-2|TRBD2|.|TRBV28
CASSRSGLAFTGELFF
TGTGCCAGCAGCCGTAGCGGGCTAGCTTTTACCGGGGAGCTGTTTTTT
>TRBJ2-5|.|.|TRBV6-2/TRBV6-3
CASSYVGDQETQYF
TGTGCCAGCAGTTACGTAGGGGACCAAGAGACCCAGTACTTC
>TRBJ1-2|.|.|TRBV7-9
CASSLKGRTEGGYTF
TGTGCCAGCAGCTTAAAAGGTCGGACGGAGGGTGGCTACACCTTC
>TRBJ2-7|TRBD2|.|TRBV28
CASSDHSGRAGEQYF
TGTGCCAGCAGTGACCATAGCGGGAGAGCCGGCGAGCAGTACTTC
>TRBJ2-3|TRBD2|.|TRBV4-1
CASSRMTSGGELRTDTQYF
TGCGCCAGCAGCCGTATGACTAGCGGGGGAGAACTCCGCACAGATACGCAGTATTTT
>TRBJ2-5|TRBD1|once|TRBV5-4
CASSLPGTGEETQYF
TGTGCCAGCAGCTTGCCTGGGACAGGGGAAGAGACCCAGTACTTC
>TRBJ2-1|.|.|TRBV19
CASSSGVSYNEQFF
TGTGCCAGTAGTAGCGGGGTTTCCTACAATGAGCAGTTCTTC
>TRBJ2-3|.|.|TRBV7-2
CASRGLRTDTQYF
TGTGCCAGCAGGGGACTCCGCACAGATACGCAGTATTTT
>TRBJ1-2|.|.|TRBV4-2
CASSQDEGLRSRGGYTF
TGTGCCAGCAGCCAAGATGAGGGCCTCCGCTCTCGTGGTGGCTACACCTTC
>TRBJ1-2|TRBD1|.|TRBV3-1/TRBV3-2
CASSQVQGGDYGYTF
TGTGCCAGCAGCCAAGTTCAAGGGGGCGACTATGGCTACACCTTC
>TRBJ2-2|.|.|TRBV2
CASSELGAHPGIF
TGTGCCAGCAGTGAACTAGGAGCTCACCCAGGGATTTTT
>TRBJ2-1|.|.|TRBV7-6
CASSLFGRSGRGNEQFF
TGTGCCAGCAGCTTATTTGGACGGAGCGGCCGAGGGAATGAGCAGTTCTTC
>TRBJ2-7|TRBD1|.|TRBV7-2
CASSSKNRGESYEQYF
TGTGCCAGCAGCTCAAAAAACAGGGGTGAGTCCTACGAGCAGTACTTC
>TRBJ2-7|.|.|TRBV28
CASSPGTGVYEQYF
TGTGCCAGCAGTCCCGGGACTGGGGTCTACGAGCAGTACTTC
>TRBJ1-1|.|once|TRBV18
CASSPQASNTEAFF
TGTGCCAGCTCGCCCCAGGCTTCTAACACTGAAGCTTTCTTT
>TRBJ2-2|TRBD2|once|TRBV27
CASSLWAGAGAPGELFF
TGTGCCAGCAGTTTGTGGGCCGGGGCGGGAGCTCCCGGGGAGCTGTTTTTT
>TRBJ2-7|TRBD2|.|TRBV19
CASSLAGYPHEQYF
TGTGCCAGTAGTCTAGCGGGGTACCCCCACGAGCAGTACTTC
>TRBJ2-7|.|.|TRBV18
CASSPLSGPSSYEQYF
TGTGCCAGCTCACCTCTTTCAGGGCCGAGCTCCTACGAGCAGTACTTC
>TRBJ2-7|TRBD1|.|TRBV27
CASSGMSGTAHEQYF
TGTGCCAGCAGTGGGATGTCCGGGACAGCTCACGAGCAGTACTTC
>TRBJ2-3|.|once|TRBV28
CASSSPGRTGSVTDTQYF
TGTGCCAGCAGTTCCCCGGGCCGCACGGGATCGGTGACAGATACGCAGTATTTT
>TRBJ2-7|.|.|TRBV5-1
CASSSLKRTDEQYF
TGCGCCAGCAGCTCTTTAAAACGGACTGACGAGCAGTACTTC